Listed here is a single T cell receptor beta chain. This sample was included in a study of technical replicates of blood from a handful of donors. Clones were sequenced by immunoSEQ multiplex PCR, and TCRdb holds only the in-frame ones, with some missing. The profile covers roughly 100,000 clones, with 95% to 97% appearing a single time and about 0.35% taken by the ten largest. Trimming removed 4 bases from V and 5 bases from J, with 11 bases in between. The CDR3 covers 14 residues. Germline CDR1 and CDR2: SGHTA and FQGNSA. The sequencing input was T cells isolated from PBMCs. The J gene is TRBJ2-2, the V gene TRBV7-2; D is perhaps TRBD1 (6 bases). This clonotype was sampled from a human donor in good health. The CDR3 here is CASSSRRGTGELFF. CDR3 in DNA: TGTGCCAGCAGCTCCCGAAGGGGGACCGGGGAGCTGTTTTTT.